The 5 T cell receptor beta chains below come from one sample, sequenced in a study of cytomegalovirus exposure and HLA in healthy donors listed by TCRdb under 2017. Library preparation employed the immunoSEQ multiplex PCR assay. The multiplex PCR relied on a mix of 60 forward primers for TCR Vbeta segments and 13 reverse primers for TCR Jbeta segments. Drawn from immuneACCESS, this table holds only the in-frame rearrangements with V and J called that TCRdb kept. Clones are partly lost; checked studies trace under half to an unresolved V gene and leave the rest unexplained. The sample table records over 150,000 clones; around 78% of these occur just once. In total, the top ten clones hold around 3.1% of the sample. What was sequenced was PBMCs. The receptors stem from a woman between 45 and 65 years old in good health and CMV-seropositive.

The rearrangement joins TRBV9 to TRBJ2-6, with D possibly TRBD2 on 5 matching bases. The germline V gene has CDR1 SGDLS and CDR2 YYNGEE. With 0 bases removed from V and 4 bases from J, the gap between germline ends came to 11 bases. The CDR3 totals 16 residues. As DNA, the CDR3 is TGTGCCAGCAGCGTAGACCCGGGAACCGGGGCCAACGTCCTGACTTTC. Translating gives CASSVDPGTGANVLTF. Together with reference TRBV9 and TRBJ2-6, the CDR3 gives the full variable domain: DSGVTQTPKHLITATGQRVTLRCSPRSGDLSVYWYQQSLDQGLQFLIQYYNGEERAKGNILERFSAQQFPDLHSELNLSSLELGDSALYFCASSVDPGTGANVLTFGAGSRLTVL.

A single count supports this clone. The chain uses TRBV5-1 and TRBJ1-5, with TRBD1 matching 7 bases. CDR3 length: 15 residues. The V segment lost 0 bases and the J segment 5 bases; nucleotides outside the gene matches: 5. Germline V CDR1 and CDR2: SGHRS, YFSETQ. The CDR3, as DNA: TGCGCCAGCAGCTTGGGACAGGGTCCTTATCAGCCCCAGCATTTT. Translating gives CASSLGQGPYQPQHF.

For the CDR3, the DNA is TGTGCCAGCAGCTCCGACAACAATCAGCCCCAGCATTTT. Translation gives CASSSDNNQPQHF. The rearrangement uses TRBV7-9 and TRBJ1-5; D unresolved. This CDR3 is built from 13 residues. The V end lost 4 bases, the J end lost 3 bases, and 7 bases lay between the germline ends. Germline CDR1 and CDR2: SEHNR and FQNEAQ (reference sequence).

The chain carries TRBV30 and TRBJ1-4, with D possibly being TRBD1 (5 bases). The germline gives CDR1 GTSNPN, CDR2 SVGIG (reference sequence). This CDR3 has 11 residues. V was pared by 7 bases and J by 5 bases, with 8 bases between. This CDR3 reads CAYDRNEKLFF. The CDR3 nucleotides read TGTGCCTATGACAGAAATGAAAAACTGTTTTTT.

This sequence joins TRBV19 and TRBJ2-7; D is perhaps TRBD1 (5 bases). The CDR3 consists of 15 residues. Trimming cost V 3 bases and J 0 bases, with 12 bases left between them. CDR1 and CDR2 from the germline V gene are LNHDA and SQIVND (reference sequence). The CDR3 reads CASSIRTDSSYEQYF. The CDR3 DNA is TGTGCCAGTAGTATTAGGACCGACAGCTCCTACGAGCAGTACTTC.